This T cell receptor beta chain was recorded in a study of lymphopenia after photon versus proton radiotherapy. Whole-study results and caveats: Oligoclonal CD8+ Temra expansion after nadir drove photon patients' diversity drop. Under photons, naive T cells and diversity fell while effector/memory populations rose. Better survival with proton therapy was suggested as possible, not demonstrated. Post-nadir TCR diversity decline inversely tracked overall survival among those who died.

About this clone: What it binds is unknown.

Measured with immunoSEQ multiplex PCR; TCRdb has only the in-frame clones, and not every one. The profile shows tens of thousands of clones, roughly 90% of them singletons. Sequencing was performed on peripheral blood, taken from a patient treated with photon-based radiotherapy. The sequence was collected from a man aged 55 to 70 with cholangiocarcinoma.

The CDR3 nucleotides read TGCGCCAGCAGCTTGAATACACAGGGGGCTGGTGAAAAACTGTTTTTT. Translated, it gives CASSLNTQGAGEKLFF. This sequence joins TRBV5-1 and TRBJ1-4; the match to TRBD1 covers 9 bases. Germline CDR1 reads SGHRS; CDR2 reads YFSETQ. The CDR3 is made up of 16 amino acids. The ends lost 1 base at V and 7 bases at J; junction bases unmatched: 8.